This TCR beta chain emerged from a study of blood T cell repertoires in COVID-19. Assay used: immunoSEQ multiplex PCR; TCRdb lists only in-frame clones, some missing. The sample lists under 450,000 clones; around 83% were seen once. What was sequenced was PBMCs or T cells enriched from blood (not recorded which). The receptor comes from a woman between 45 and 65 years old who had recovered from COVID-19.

As DNA, the CDR3 is TGTGCCAGTAATCCCCGGCCGCGGGACTATGGCTACACCTTC. Encoded protein: CASNPRPRDYGYTF. V is TRBV19 and J is TRBJ1-2; D not certain. The CDR3 loop spans 14 amino acids. Trimming pared 7 bases from V and 3 bases from J, leaving 15 bases between. The germline CDR1 and CDR2 sequences are LNHDA and SQIVND (reference sequence).